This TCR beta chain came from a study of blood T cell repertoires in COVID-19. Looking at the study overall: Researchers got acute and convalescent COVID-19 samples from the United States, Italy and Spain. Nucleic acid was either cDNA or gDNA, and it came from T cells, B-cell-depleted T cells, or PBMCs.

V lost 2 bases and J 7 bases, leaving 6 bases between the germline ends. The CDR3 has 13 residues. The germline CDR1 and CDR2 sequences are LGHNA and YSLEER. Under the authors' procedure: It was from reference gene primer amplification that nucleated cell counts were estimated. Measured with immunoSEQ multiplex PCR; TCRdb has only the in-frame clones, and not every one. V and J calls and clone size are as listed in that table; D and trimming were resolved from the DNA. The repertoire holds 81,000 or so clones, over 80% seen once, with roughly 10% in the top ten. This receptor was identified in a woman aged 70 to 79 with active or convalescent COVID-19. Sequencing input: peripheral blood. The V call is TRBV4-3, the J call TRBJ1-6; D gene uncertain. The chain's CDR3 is CASSQQRNSPLHF. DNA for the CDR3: TGCGCCAGCAGCCAACAACGGAATTCACCCCTCCACTTT.